This TCR beta chain was captured by sequencing in a study of blood T cell repertoires in COVID-19 (dated by TCRdb to 2019 to 2021). Background on the whole study: Samples from collaborators originated in the United States, Italy and Spain and spanned both the acute and convalescent phases of COVID-19. The material from the prospective study consisted of cDNA or gDNA derived from T cells, B-cell-depleted T cells, or PBMCs. Subjects who had been exposed to COVID-19, were actively infected with it, or had recovered from it provided the deeply sampled blood TCRbeta repertoires that made up the dataset. The repertoires were released in a freely available public database intended as a resource for research on the immune response to SARS-CoV-2. Samples were obtained from the ongoing ImmuneRACE study (first 160 participants) and from about 1,300 subjects provided by 6 global collaborators. A de-identified subject ID, COVID-19 status, age in years and sex were almost always included in the sample metadata. Where available, HLA class I and class II types were obtained from metadata supplied by the sample provider rather than from assay-based typing. The paper as a whole reports these results and caveats: The amount of clinical and demographic metadata varied by source and participant and was provided uncurated.

For this clone: Its antigen is not yet known. The input lacks base qualities; no much larger clone sits a single base away.

TCRbeta CDR3 regions were amplified from genomic DNA using the immunoSEQ Assay, a bias-controlled multiplex PCR. The authors' pipeline ran thus. Within the assay, amplification of reference gene primers was used to estimate how many nucleated cells each sample contained. Sequence reads were collapsed and filtered to measure the absolute abundance of every unique TCRbeta CDR3 rearrangement. For each sample, productive Simpson clonality was calculated as the square root of Simpson's diversity index across productive rearrangements. TCRdb re-hosts the immuneACCESS table, in-frame sequences only. Its copies lack some clones; in the studies checked, an unresolved V gene accounts for under half of them, and the cause for the rest is not known. V and J calls and clone size follow that table, whereas D and trimming were derived from the DNA. The sample table records some 150,000 clones; 75% to 90% of these occur just once. The ten largest make up 8% of the sample.

In Seattle, one collaborating source enrolled patients while the infection was active and tracked those patients longitudinally over the course of disease. Whole blood was collected in K2EDTA tubes by collaborating institutions according to the institutions' own protocols. For TCRbeta analysis, collaborator samples were shipped as frozen whole blood, as isolated PBMCs, or as DNA extracted from either sample type. The cysteine opens and the phenylalanine closes a CDR3 of 14 amino acids. Only the CDR3 region is kept as DNA, spanning 42 bases read in frame from base 1. CDR1 and CDR2, per the germline V gene (reference sequence), are LNHDA and SQIVND. The germline V end is reduced by 3 bases and the J end by 2 bases; junction bases left unmatched: 4.

Recombination linked TRBV19 to TRBJ2-7; 7 middle bases align to TRBD1. This TCR came from a woman aged 60 to 75 with COVID-19, enrolled during active disease. The sequencing sample was made of peripheral blood. The DNA is TGTGCCAGTAGTATCCAACAGGGGCCCTACGAGCAGTACTTC. Translated, this is CASSIQQGPYEQYF.